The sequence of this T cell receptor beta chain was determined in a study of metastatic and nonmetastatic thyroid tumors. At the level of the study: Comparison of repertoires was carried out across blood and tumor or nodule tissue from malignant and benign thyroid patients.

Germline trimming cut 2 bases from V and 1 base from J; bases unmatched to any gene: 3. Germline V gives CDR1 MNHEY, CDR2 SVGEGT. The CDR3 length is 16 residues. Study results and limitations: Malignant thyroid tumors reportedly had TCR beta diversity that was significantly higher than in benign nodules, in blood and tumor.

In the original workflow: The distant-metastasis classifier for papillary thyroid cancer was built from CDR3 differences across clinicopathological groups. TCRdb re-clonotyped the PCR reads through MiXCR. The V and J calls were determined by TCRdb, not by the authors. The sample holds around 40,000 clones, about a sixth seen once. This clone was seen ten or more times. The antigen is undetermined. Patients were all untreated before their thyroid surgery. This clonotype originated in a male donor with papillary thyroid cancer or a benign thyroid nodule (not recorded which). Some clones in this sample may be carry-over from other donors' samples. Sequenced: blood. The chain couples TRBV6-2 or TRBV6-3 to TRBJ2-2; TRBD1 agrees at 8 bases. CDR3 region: CASSYPDRENTGELFF. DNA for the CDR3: TGTGCCAGCAGTTACCCGGACAGGGAGAACACCGGGGAGCTGTTTTTT.